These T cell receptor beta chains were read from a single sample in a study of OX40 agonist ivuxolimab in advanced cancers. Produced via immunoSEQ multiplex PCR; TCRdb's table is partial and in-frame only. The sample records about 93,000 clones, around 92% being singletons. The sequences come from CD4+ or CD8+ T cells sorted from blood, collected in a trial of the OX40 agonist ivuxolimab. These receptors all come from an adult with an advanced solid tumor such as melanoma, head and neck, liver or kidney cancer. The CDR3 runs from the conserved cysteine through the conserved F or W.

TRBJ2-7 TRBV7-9 CASSSGTGTYEQYF
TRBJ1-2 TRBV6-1 CASIEVVGGYTF
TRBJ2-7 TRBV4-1 CASSQEKTAGGYEQYF
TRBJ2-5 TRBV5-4 CASSSDDRAETQYF
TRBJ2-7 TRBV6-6 CASSPHGHEQYF
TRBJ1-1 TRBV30 CAWNFGGTGMNTEAFF
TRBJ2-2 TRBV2 CASSPGLAGTGELFF
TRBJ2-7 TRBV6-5 CASGTYEQYF
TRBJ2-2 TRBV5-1 CASSLADRASGELFF
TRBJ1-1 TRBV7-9 CASSLEGNTEAFF
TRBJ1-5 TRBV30 CAWSLGGDSNQPQHF
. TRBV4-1 CASSPRTSGRGLSYEQYF
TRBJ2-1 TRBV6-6 CASGHNEQFF
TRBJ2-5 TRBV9 CASSPRGGAKQETQYF
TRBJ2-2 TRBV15 CATRQSDGELFF
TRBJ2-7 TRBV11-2 CASSLVLFEQYF
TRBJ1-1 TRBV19 CASSIGRRYTEAFF
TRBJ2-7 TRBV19 CASSSSGTGGREQYF
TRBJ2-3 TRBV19 CASSRLGQSIADTQYF
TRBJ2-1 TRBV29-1 CSVEAPGGYEQFF
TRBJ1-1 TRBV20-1 CSAPGYTEAFF
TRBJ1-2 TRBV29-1 CSVVGGDYGYTF
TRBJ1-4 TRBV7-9 CASSLGGTSNEKLFF
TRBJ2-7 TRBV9 CASSVGHGAYEQYF
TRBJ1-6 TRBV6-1 CASSSYNSPLHF
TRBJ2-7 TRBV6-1 CASSEGAGSYEQYF
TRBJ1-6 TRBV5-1 CASSLTGTGDNSPLHF
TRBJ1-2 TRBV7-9 CASSLGQGVNGYTF
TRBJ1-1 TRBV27 CASSLDQTNTEAFF
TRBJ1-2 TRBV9 CASSVGAGNYGYTF
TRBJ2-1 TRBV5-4 CASSQSSSGGTLYNEQFF
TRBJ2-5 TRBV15 CATSRDRGQETQYF
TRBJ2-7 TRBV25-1 CASRQYSYEQYF
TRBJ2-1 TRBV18 CASSQSQSGQGESGEQFF
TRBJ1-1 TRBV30 CAWTGDRDTEAFF
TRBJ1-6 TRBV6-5 CASSRDRGTSPLHF
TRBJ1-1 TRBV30 CAWGTQGNTEAFF
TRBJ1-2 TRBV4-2 CASSQDGLDRGLPTYGYTF
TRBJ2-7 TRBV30 CACPPATGQGYEQYF
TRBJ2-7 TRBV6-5 CASSYSWASYEQYF